The clone carrying this T cell receptor (beta chain) was detected a few times. V was shortened by 1 base and J by 1 base, with 11 bases between the two germline ends. CDR1 SGHNT and CDR2 YENEEA come from the germline V gene. The CDR3 length is 15 residues. Positively selected by magnetic beads, CD4+ and CD8+ cells were purity-checked by flow cytometry. TCRdb keeps only in-frame clones here, not all; method: immunoSEQ multiplex PCR. The sample records 10,000 or so clones, 81% being singletons. The data derive from a study of somatic mutations in cytotoxic T cells in rheumatoid arthritis. This clonotype was obtained from a woman aged 45-65 years in good health. Sequencing used CD8+ T cells sorted from blood. This rearrangement joins TRBV11-3 to TRBJ2-7, with D possibly being TRBD1 (6 bases). DNA of the CDR3: TGTGCCAGCAGCTTAGGGGACACCGTTTCCTACGAGCAGTACTTC. It encodes CASSLGDTVSYEQYF.